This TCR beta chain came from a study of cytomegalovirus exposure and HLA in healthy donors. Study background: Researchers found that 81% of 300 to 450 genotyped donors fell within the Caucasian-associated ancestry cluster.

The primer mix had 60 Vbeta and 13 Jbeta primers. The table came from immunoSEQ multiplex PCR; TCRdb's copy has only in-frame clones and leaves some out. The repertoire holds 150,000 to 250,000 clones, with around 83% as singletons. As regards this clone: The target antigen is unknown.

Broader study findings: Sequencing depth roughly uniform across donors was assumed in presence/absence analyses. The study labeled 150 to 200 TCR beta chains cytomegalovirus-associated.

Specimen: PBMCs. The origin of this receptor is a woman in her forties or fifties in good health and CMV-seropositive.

The CDR3 protein is CASSPQGQREAGEQYF. The CDR3 DNA follows: TGTGCCAGCAGCCCCCAGGGACAGCGGGAGGCGGGGGAGCAGTACTTC. V is TRBV7-3 and J is TRBJ2-7; TRBD2 matches at 9 bases. V was pared by 5 bases and J by 7 bases, with 15 bases of the junction left unmatched. From germline, CDR1 is SGHTA and CDR2 FQGTGA. CDR3 size: 16 residues.